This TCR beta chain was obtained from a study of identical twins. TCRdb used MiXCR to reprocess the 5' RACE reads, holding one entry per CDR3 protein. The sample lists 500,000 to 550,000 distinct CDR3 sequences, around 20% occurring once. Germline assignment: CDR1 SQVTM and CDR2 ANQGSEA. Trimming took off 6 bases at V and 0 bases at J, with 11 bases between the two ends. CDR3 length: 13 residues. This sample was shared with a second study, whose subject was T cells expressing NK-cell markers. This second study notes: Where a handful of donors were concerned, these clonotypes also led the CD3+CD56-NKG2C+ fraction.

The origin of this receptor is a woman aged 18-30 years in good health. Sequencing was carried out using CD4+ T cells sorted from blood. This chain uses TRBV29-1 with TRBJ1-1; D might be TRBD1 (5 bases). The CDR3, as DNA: TGCAGCGTGGAGGGACCGATGAACACTGAAGCTTTCTTT. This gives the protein CSVEGPMNTEAFF.